The following is a T cell receptor (beta chain) sequence with its context. Its target is not known. The length of the CDR3 is 14 residues. Deletions cut 0 bases from V and 2 bases from J, with 5 bases between. Germline assignment: CDR1 MNHEY and CDR2 SVGAGI. Reverse transcription of roughly 0.5 to 1 ug RNA was carried out with random hexamers. TCRdb redid the calling of the immunoSEQ multiplex PCR reads with MiXCR, one entry per CDR3 protein. This sample has 77,000 or so distinct CDR3 sequences; around 93% occur once, and the top ten carry 0.4% to 0.55%. These data come from a study of CD8 T cells in Susac syndrome. Across the study: Patients with Susac syndrome who were sequenced included more than 5 with active disease and eight or nine in remission.

General study points: TCR sequencing and HLA analysis covered a relatively small number of individuals.

The sequence came from a human donor with Susac syndrome. The sequencing sample was made of CD4+ T cells from PBMCs. V and J are TRBV6-5 and TRBJ1-5; D not certain. CDR3 nucleotide sequence: TGTGCCAGCAGTTACTCCCGGGGCAATCAGCCCCAGCATTTT. It translates to CASSYSRGNQPQHF.